A selection of T cell receptor beta chains follows, all from one sample in a study of blood T cell repertoires in COVID-19. Only in-frame clones appear in the TCRdb table, and some are missing; sequencing was by immunoSEQ multiplex PCR. The sample holds about 150,000 clones, 75% to 85% seen once. Sequenced: peripheral blood. All receptors derive from a woman aged 70-85 years with COVID-19, enrolled during active disease. CDR3s include the opening cysteine and the closing phenylalanine or tryptophan.

V gene: TRBV14
J gene: TRBJ1-2
CDR3 protein: CASRTTGDYGYTF

V gene: TRBV6-5
J gene: TRBJ1-2
CDR3 protein: CASKGAEFGYTF

V gene: TRBV6-1
J gene: TRBJ1-2
CDR3 protein: CASSEARGMRGYTF

V gene: TRBV9
J gene: TRBJ2-1
CDR3 protein: CASSVGSGEFNEQFF

V gene: TRBV7-7
J gene: TRBJ2-1
CDR3 protein: CASSLRTSGGAGNEQFF

V gene: TRBV11-3
J gene: TRBJ2-7
CDR3 protein: CASSLVSRVTYEQYF

V gene: TRBV28
J gene: TRBJ1-6
CDR3 protein: CASRPGTGSNSPLHF

V gene: TRBV2
J gene: TRBJ1-5
CDR3 protein: CASSVSRGHNQPQHF

V gene: TRBV5-1
J gene: TRBJ1-6
CDR3 protein: CASSLEGAGGAGSPLHF

V gene: TRBV6-6
J gene: TRBJ2-5
CDR3 protein: CASSTSQETQYF

V gene: TRBV6-5
J gene: TRBJ2-3
CDR3 protein: CASTGGRGATDTQYF

V gene: TRBV6-5
J gene: TRBJ1-1
CDR3 protein: CASSSPSTENTEAFF

V gene: TRBV6-5
J gene: TRBJ1-5
CDR3 protein: CASRLLTGMNQPQHF

V gene: TRBV7-9
J gene: TRBJ1-2
CDR3 protein: CASSPGQEKGYTF

V gene: TRBV6-6
J gene: TRBJ2-5
CDR3 protein: CASRAGGPGQETQYF

V gene: TRBV18
J gene: TRBJ2-5
CDR3 protein: CASSPPHSGTGTQYF

V gene: TRBV27
J gene: TRBJ1-1
CDR3 protein: CASRPTGYTEAFF

V gene: TRBV2
J gene: TRBJ1-4
CDR3 protein: CASRLDRGDEKLFF

V gene: TRBV6-5
J gene: TRBJ2-7
CDR3 protein: CASSYRTASEQYF

V gene: TRBV19
J gene: TRBJ2-5
CDR3 protein: CASAPEGPRVRSGTQYF

V gene: TRBV15
J gene: TRBJ2-5
CDR3 protein: CATSIRGGDRGETQYF

V gene: TRBV3-1/TRBV3-2
J gene: TRBJ2-5
CDR3 protein: CASSPTEETQYF

V gene: TRBV11-2
J gene: TRBJ1-2
CDR3 protein: CASSLDGQGYGYTF

V gene: TRBV6-2/TRBV6-3
J gene: TRBJ1-4
CDR3 protein: CASSDGGHREKLFF

V gene: TRBV3-1/TRBV3-2
J gene: TRBJ1-2
CDR3 protein: CASSQDVGGDYGYTF

V gene: TRBV10-3
J gene: TRBJ2-2
CDR3 protein: CAISESPGQNTGELFF

V gene: TRBV7-2
J gene: TRBJ2-5
CDR3 protein: CASSKVSDSVQETQYF

V gene: TRBV7-2
J gene: TRBJ2-2
CDR3 protein: CASSSDPGAGELFF

V gene: TRBV10-3
J gene: TRBJ2-7
CDR3 protein: CAISESGTAYEQYF

V gene: TRBV5-1
J gene: TRBJ1-2
CDR3 protein: CASSLTSNRAASGYTF

V gene: TRBV19
J gene: TRBJ1-1
CDR3 protein: CASSVLLGGAAFF

V gene: TRBV2
J gene: TRBJ2-7
CDR3 protein: CASSAWQGTHEQYF

V gene: TRBV7-9
J gene: TRBJ2-1
CDR3 protein: CASSPRGSSYNEQFF

V gene: TRBV19
J gene: TRBJ2-1
CDR3 protein: CASNGQGVGNEQFF

V gene: TRBV20-1
J gene: TRBJ1-6
CDR3 protein: CSASIGGQPHF

V gene: TRBV19
J gene: TRBJ1-2
CDR3 protein: CASSPDRIYGYTF

V gene: TRBV27
J gene: TRBJ1-1
CDR3 protein: CASTPRGGTEAFF

V gene: TRBV6-1
J gene: TRBJ1-1
CDR3 protein: CASSSQQGGAFF

V gene: TRBV6-6
J gene: TRBJ1-2
CDR3 protein: CASSLDSYGYTF

V gene: TRBV14
J gene: TRBJ2-7
CDR3 protein: CASSPAGRGAHYEQYF

V gene: TRBV13
J gene: TRBJ2-1
CDR3 protein: CASSLGVQGSEQFF

V gene: TRBV20-1
J gene: TRBJ1-1
CDR3 protein: CSAGTGTEAFF

V gene: TRBV10-3
J gene: TRBJ1-5
CDR3 protein: CAISGAGDQPQHF

V gene: TRBV19
J gene: TRBJ2-6
CDR3 protein: CASSILVSGANVLTF

V gene: TRBV2
J gene: TRBJ1-1
CDR3 protein: CASKQGIVGTEAFF

V gene: TRBV19
J gene: TRBJ2-7
CDR3 protein: CASSGQGRRYF

V gene: TRBV10-3
J gene: TRBJ1-1
CDR3 protein: CAISDVVGTARATEAFF

V gene: TRBV19
J gene: TRBJ1-2
CDR3 protein: CASSIGQGYGYTF

V gene: TRBV19
J gene: TRBJ2-1
CDR3 protein: CASSTSGGANEQFF

V gene: TRBV7-9
J gene: TRBJ1-2
CDR3 protein: CASSLVGQGQGGYTF

V gene: TRBV9
J gene: TRBJ2-1
CDR3 protein: CASSPRLAGYNEQFF